This TCR beta chain was recovered during a study of glioma-infiltrating T cells. The germline V gene has CDR1 LNHNV and CDR2 YYDKDF (reference sequence). Deletions cut 0 bases from V and 3 bases from J, with 19 bases between. The CDR3 length is 18 residues. Whole-study results and caveats: Only very few CDR3 sequences appeared in both tissue and blood. A blood CDR3 motif signature was depleted in highly divergent patients. Non-neoplastic patients had below-expected tissue-blood divergence, while all gliomas exceeded expectation.

This clonotype was detected ten times or more. Its specificity is unknown. Amplification of TCR alpha and beta CDR3 regions from RNA used iRepertoire nested multiplex PCR. TCRdb ran MiXCR on the multiplex PCR reads and lists one entry per CDR3 protein. The profile shows 400,000 or so distinct CDR3 sequences, more than 35% of them singletons. Sequences were obtained from glioma tissue, nonneoplastic brain tissue, or PBMCs (not recorded which). The V gene is TRBV15, the J gene TRBJ2-3, with D perhaps TRBD2 (6 bases). The sequence was obtained from a human donor with low-grade glioma or glioblastoma, undergoing nonglioma brain surgery, or in good health (not recorded which). The CDR3 loop is CATSRDHPFGRETDTQYF. Written as DNA, the CDR3 is TGTGCCACCAGCAGAGACCACCCCTTCGGGAGAGAAACAGATACGCAGTATTTT. Drawing the rest from reference TRBV15 and TRBJ2-3, the complete variable domain is DAMVIQNPRYQVTQFGKPVTLSCSQTLNHNVMYWYQQKSSQAPKLLFHYYDKDFNNEADTPDNFQSRRPNTSFCFLDIRSPGLGDTAMYLCATSRDHPFGRETDTQYFGPGTRLTVL.